Sequencing of this T cell receptor beta chain was carried out in a study of T cell responses to AZD1222 COVID-19 vaccine. Findings and limits, study-wide: With dominance at 160-218 and 743-854, vaccine-associated CD4 TCRs spanned spike. Among the donors, most were white British and more were female, and clonal diversity was possibly underestimated.

A remark on this clone: Antigen unknown.

The assay was immunoSEQ multiplex PCR, and TCRdb's table has in-frame clones only and misses some. Of 170,000 or so clones listed, roughly 87% are singletons. Germline CDR1 reads DFQATT; CDR2 reads SNEGSKA (reference sequence). The CDR3 is 14 amino acids. Trimming removed 3 bases from V and 8 bases from J, with 19 bases in between. The rearrangement joins TRBV20-1 to TRBJ1-2; no firm D call. The material was peripheral blood, obtained on day 0 of AZD1222 vaccination. The clonotype was recovered from an adult in good health. CDR3 sequence (DNA): TGCAGTGCTAGTCCTAGTCACCGGGAAGGAGGCTACACCTTC. Its translation is CSASPSHREGGYTF.